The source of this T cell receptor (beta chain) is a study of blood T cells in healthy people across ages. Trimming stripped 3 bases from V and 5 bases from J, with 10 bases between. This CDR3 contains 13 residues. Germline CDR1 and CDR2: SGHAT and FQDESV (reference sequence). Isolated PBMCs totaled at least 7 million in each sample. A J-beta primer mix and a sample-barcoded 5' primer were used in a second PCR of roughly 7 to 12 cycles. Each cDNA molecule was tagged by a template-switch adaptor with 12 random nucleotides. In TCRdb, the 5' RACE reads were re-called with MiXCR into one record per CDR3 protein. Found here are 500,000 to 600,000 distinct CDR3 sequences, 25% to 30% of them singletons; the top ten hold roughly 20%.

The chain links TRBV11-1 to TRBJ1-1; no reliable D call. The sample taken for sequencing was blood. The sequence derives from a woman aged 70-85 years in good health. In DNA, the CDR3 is TGTGCCAGCAGCTTCACTGGGGAGACTGAAGCTTTCTTT. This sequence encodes CASSFTGETEAFF.